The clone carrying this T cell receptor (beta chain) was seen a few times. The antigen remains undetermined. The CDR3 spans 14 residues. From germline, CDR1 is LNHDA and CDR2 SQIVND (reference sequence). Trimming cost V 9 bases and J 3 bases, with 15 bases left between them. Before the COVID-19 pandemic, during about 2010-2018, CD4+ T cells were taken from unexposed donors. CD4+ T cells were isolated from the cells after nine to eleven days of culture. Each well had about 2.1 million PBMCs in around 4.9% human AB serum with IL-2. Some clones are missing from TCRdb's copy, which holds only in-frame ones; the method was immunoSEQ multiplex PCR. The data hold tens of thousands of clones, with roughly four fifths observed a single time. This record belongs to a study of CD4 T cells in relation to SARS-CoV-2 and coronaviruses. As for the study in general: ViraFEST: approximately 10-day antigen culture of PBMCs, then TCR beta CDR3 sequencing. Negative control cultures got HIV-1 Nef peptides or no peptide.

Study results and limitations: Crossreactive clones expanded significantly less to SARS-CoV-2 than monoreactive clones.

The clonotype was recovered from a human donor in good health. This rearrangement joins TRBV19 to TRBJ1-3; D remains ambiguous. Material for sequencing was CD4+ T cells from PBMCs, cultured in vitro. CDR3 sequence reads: CASSWREGGNTIYF. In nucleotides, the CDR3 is TGTGCCAGCTCGTGGAGGGAGGGTGGAAACACCATATATTTT.